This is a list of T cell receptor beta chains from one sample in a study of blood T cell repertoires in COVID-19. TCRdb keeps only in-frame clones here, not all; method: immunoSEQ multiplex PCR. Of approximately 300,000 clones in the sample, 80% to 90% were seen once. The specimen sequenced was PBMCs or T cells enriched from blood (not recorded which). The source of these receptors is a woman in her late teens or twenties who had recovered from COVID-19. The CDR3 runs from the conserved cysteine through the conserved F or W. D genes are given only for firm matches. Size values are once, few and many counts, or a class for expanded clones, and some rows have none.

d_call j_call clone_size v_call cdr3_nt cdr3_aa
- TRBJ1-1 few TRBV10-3 TGTGCCATCAGTGGAGACAGTGAAGCTTTCTTT CAISGDSEAFF
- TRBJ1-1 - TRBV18 TGTGCCAGCTCACCATCCGCAGTTTTAACTGAAGCTTTCTTT CASSPSAVLTEAFF
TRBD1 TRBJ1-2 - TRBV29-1 TGCAGCGCGCTCGGACAGGGGGCGCACGGCTACACCTTC CSALGQGAHGYTF
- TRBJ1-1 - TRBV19 TGTGCCAGTAGTATCGGCCAGGGGTTAATGAACACTGAAGCTTTCTTT CASSIGQGLMNTEAFF
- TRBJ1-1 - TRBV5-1 TGCGCCAGCAGCTTGGTTTCCACTGGGAACACTGAAGCTTTCTTT CASSLVSTGNTEAFF
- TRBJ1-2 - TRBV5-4 TGTGCCAGCAGCTTGCCAGTTTCTGCGGAGGGCTACACCTTC CASSLPVSAEGYTF
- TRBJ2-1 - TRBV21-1 TGTGCCAACCCGCCCGGGGGGGAAAAGTCTCCGTCCTACAATGAGCAGTTCTTC CANPPGGEKSPSYNEQFF
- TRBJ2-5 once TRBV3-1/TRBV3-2 TGTGCCAGCAGCCCGGGAATTCAAGAGACCCAGTACTTC CASSPGIQETQYF
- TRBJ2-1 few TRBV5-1 TGCGCCAGCAGCTTGAACGGCCTCAGGGATGAGCAGTTCTTC CASSLNGLRDEQFF
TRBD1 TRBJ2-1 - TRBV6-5 TGTGCCAGCAGTCGACAGGGGGGAGAGCAGTTCTTC CASSRQGGEQFF
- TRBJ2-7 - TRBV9 TGTGCCAGCAGCGTAGGAAGGGAGCACTACGAGCAGTACTTC CASSVGREHYEQYF
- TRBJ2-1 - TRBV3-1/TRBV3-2 TGTGCCAGCAGCCAAGTTGATAGAGGTACAGAGCAGTTCTTC CASSQVDRGTEQFF
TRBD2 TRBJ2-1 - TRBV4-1 TGCGCCAGCAGCTCGACCTGGTATAGCGGGATCTACAATGAGCAGTTCTTC CASSSTWYSGIYNEQFF
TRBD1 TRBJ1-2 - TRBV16 TGTGCCAGCAGCCAATCAGGGAGGACAGGGAACTATGGCTACACCTTC CASSQSGRTGNYGYTF
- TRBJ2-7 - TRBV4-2 TGTGCCAGCAGCCAAGATCTAGCGACACACTACGAGCAGTACTTC CASSQDLATHYEQYF
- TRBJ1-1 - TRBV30 TGTGCCTGGAGAATTCCACTCCTCCCGAAGAACACTGAAGCTTTCTTT CAWRIPLLPKNTEAFF
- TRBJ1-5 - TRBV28 TGTGCCAGCAGACTCCCTCATAATAGCAATCAGCCCCAGCATTTT CASRLPHNSNQPQHF
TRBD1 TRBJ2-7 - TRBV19 TGTGCCAGTAGTATCCACAGGGGGCCCTACGAGCAGTACTTC CASSIHRGPYEQYF
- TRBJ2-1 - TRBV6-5 TGTGCCACTTTCGCGGGCTCCTACAATGAGCAGTTCTTC CATFAGSYNEQFF
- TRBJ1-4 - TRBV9 TGTGCCAGCAGCGAGGGTTGGGAGGCAACTAATGAAAAACTGTTTTTT CASSEGWEATNEKLFF
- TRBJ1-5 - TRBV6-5 TGTGCCAGCAGAGCCTTCCCGAATCAGCCCCAGCATTTT CASRAFPNQPQHF
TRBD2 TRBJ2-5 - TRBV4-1 TGCGCCAGCAGCCAAGAAGTCGGACTAGCGGGAGGAGAGACCCAGTACTTC CASSQEVGLAGGETQYF
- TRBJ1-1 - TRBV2 TGTGCCAGCAGTTCTGTCTACCTGAACACTGAAGCTTTCTTT CASSSVYLNTEAFF
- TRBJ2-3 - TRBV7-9 TGTGCCAGCAGCTTACCCTATTGGGGGCCAGAGGCAGATACGCAGTATTTT CASSLPYWGPEADTQYF
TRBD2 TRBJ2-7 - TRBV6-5 TGTGCCAGCAGTTACGGCAGCGGGAGGGAAGTCTACGAGCAGTACTTC CASSYGSGREVYEQYF
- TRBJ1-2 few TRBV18 TGTGCCAGCTCACCGGGGGGGTCTGCTAACTATGGCTACACCTTC CASSPGGSANYGYTF
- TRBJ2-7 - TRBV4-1 TGCGCCAGCAGCCAAGATCCCCTAGGGAGCGAGCAGTACTTC CASSQDPLGSEQYF
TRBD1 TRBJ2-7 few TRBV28 TGTGCCAGCACCATGGACAGGGGAGGCTCCTACGAGCAGTACTTC CASTMDRGGSYEQYF
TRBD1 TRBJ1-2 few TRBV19 TGTGCCAGTAGTAACCCGCGACAGGGCTTATTCTATGGCTACACCTTC CASSNPRQGLFYGYTF
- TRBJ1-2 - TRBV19 TGTGCCAGTAGTATAGATGGGAGCCTTGGCTACACCTTC CASSIDGSLGYTF
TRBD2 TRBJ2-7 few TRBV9 TGTGCCAGCAGCGTCAGCGGGGGTACCTACGAGCAGTACTTC CASSVSGGTYEQYF
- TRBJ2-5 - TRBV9 TGTGCCAGCAGCGTAGCGTCCTCGAGCGAGACCCAGTACTTC CASSVASSSETQYF
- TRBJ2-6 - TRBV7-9 TGTGCCAGCAGCAAAAGGGCAGGGGTTGGGGCCAACGTCCTGACTTTC CASSKRAGVGANVLTF
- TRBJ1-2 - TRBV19 TGTGCCAGTAGTTTTAAATCTAACTATGGCTACACCTTC CASSFKSNYGYTF
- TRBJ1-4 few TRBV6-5 TGTGCCAGCAGTTACGAACAGGGAAGAGTAAAACTGTTTTTT CASSYEQGRVKLFF
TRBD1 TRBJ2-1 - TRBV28 TGTGCCAGCAGTTTCCTGACAGGGGGCGGGTCGAACAATGAGCAGTTCTTC CASSFLTGGGSNNEQFF
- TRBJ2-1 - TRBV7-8 TGTGCCAGCAGCACGCGGGACCTGGCCCCCTACAATGAGCAGTTCTTC CASSTRDLAPYNEQFF